This entry features one T cell receptor (beta chain) sequence. The data derive from a study of monozygotic twins with inflammatory bowel disease. TCRdb reprocessed the 5' RACE reads, with one entry per CDR3 protein and no DNA. The specimen's table records about 380,000 distinct CDR3 sequences. Germline V gene data show CDR1 as SGHAT and CDR2 as FQNNGV. There are 16 residues in the CDR3. Sequenced: blood. The chain is built from TRBV11-2 and TRBJ2-7; TCRdb's D gene call, TRBD2, goes unchecked for lack of DNA. This TCR was sampled from a human donor with ulcerative colitis or Crohn's disease, or a healthy co-twin of an affected twin (not recorded which). The CDR3 is CASSFSRDSSFYEQYF.